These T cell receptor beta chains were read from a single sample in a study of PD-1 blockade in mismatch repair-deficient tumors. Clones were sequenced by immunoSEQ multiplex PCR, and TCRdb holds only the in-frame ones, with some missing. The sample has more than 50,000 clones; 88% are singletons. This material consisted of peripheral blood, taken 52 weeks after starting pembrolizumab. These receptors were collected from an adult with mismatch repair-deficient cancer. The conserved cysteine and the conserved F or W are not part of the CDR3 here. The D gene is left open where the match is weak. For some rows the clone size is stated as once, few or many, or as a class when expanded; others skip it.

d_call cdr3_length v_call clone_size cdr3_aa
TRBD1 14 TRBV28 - ASSAGTGDMNTEAF
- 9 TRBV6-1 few ASRTDYEQY
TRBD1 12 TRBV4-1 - ASSQGQDSYEQY
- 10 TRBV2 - ASMAGSNEQY
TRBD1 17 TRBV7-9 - ASSPPTTGTEFLSYEQY
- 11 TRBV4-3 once ASSQDMGETQY
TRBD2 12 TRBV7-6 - ASSYGTSTYEQY
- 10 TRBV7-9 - ASSLAPEEQY
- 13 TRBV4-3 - ASSQETGVPYEQY
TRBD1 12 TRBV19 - ASTQGTGRDTQY
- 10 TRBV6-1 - ASSEWSYEQF
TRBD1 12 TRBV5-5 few ASSLGQGAYGYT
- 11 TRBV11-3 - ASSLGGDYGYT
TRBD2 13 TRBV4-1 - ASSPTSGGYNEQF
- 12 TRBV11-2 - ASSASLGRLGYT
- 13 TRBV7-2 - ASSLDGRANQPQH
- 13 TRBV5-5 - ASRSARGLGETQY
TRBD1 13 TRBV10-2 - ASRDRGVMNTEAF
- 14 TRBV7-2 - ASSFSGGSSYNEQF
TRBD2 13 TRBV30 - AWSVRGGTKNIQY
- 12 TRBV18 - ASSPGVLTDTQY
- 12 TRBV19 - ASSILGLNTEAF
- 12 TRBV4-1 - ASSQVDSNQPQH
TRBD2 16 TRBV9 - ASSAGTSGRAGTDTQY
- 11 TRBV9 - ASSVGWGETQY
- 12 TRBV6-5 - ASSYSGGALGYT
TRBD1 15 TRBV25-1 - ASSLAGTGFKNTEAF
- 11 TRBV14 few ASSRGLSYEQY
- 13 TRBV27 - ASSLRREAYNEQF